This T cell receptor (beta chain) originates from a study of T cells expressing NK-cell markers. From its re-call of the 5' RACE reads, TCRdb lists each CDR3 protein once, without DNA. Reported are about 460,000 distinct CDR3 sequences; the ten largest clones contain more than 1.4%. This CDR3 is built from 14 residues. This clonotype was sampled from a woman aged 45-65 years in good health. Material for sequencing was blood T cells: a sorted CD56 or NKG2C T cell subset, CD4+ or CD8+ T cells, or bulk PBMC T cells (not recorded which). This chain joins TRBV12-3 or TRBV12-4 and TRBJ2-1; TCRdb's D gene call, TRBD1, goes unchecked for lack of DNA. The CDR3 is CASSLQWGNNEQFF.